Below are 20 T cell receptor beta chains sequenced from a single sample in a study of cytomegalovirus exposure and HLA in healthy donors. PCR used 60 Vbeta primers and 13 Jbeta primers. TCRdb keeps only in-frame clones here, not all; method: immunoSEQ multiplex PCR. The sample has tens of thousands of clones, 70% seen once; the top ten hold about 14%. The specimen sequenced was PBMCs. The receptors stem from a woman aged 45-65 years in good health and CMV-seropositive.

The chain couples TRBV5-1 to TRBJ1-2; 10 nucleotides match TRBD1. The CDR3 is 15 amino acids. Germline-derived CDR1 and CDR2 are SGHRS and YFSETQ. V was pared by 4 bases and J by 8 bases, with 11 bases of the junction left unmatched. CDR3 in amino acids: CASSQRDRGLEGYTF. CDR3 DNA sequence: TGCGCCAGCAGCCAAAGGGACAGGGGTTTGGAAGGCTACACCTTC.

The chain carries TRBV7-3 and TRBJ2-2; perhaps TRBD1 as D (6 bases). Germline lookup yields CDR1 SGHTA and CDR2 FQGTGA. This CDR3 contains 14 residues. V lost 5 bases, J lost 4 bases, and 11 bases lay in between. The CDR3 bases are TGTGCCAGCAGCCTCCAGACAGGCACCGGGGAGCTGTTTTTT. Protein sequence: CASSLQTGTGELFF.

The chain recombines TRBV10-3 with TRBJ1-5; 7 positions agree with TRBD1. CDR1 is ENHRY, CDR2 SYGVKD, per germline. The ends lost 10 bases at V and 1 base at J; junction bases unmatched: 7. This CDR3 has 14 residues. This CDR3 reads CATTGTESNQPQHF. In DNA form, the CDR3 reads TGTGCCACTACCGGGACAGAAAGCAATCAGCCCCAGCATTTT.

The V call is TRBV20-1, the J call TRBJ2-7; D is perhaps TRBD1 (5 bases). Germline V CDR1 and CDR2: DFQATT, SNEGSKA (reference sequence). V dropped 4 bases and J dropped 2 bases, with 6 bases sitting between them. The length of the CDR3 is 11 residues. CDR3 in DNA: TGCAGTGCTACAGGGACCTACGAGCAGTACTTC. Translating it yields CSATGTYEQYF.

The V call is TRBV27, the J call TRBJ2-1; 8 bases fit TRBD2. Germline V gene lookup returns CDR1 MNHEY and CDR2 SMNVEV (reference sequence). The CDR3 covers 15 residues. The junction had 8 bases not matched to a gene; V was cut back by 7 bases and J by 3 bases. This CDR3 is CASNNPAGDYNEQFF. CDR3 sequence (DNA): TGTGCCAGCAACAACCCAGCGGGGGACTACAATGAGCAGTTCTTC.

V and J are TRBV6-6 and TRBJ2-7; D may be TRBD2 (5 bases). Trimming took 5 bases from V and 6 from J, leaving 14 bases between them. This CDR3 has 13 residues. Germline-derived CDR1 and CDR2 are MNHNY and SVGAGI (reference sequence). CDR3 loop: CASSKGEATEQYF. The CDR3 bases are TGTGCCAGCAGTAAGGGAGAAGCTACCGAGCAGTACTTC.

This clone was picked up one time. This sequence joins TRBV30 and TRBJ2-5, with 8 positions matching TRBD2. CDR1 GTSNPN and CDR2 SVGIG come from the germline V gene (reference sequence). CDR3 length: 14 residues. Trimming cost V 0 bases and J 3 bases; bases outside gene matches: 3. The CDR3 sequence is CAWSVPGGEETQYF. The CDR3 DNA follows: TGTGCCTGGAGTGTACCCGGGGGGGAAGAGACCCAGTACTTC.

In this sample, this clone turned up a few times. CDR3 DNA: TGCGCCAGCAGCCCAGGGACTAGCGGGAACTCCTACGAGCAGTACTTC. Translated, it gives CASSPGTSGNSYEQYF. The rearrangement joins TRBV4-1 to TRBJ2-7; TRBD2 matches at 13 bases. The CDR3 has 16 amino acids. From germline, CDR1 is MGHRA and CDR2 YSYEKL. The trim removed 4 bases at V and 0 bases at J, leaving 3 bases unmatched.

This chain links TRBV5-6 with TRBJ2-7; a possible D gene is TRBD2 (6 bases). Trimming stripped 3 bases from V and 3 bases from J, with 10 bases between. The CDR3 loop spans 13 amino acids. Germline V lookup: CDR1 SGHDT, CDR2 YYEEEE. The chain's CDR3 is CASSSGTGYEQYF. CDR3 coding DNA: TGTGCCAGCAGCTCCGGGACTGGCTACGAGCAGTACTTC. Based on the CDR3 plus reference TRBV5-6 and TRBJ2-7, the full variable domain is DAGVTQSPTHLIKTRGQQVTLRCSPKSGHDTVSWYQQALGQGPQFIFQYYEEEERQRGNFPDRFSGHQFPNYSSELNVNALLLGDSALYLCASSSGTGYEQYFGPGTRLTVT.

The chain carries TRBV2 and TRBJ2-5, with 8 bases aligning to TRBD2. CDR1 is SNHLY and CDR2 is FYNNEI in the germline V gene. Losses at the gene ends were 5 bases for V and 5 bases for J; bases not matched to a gene: 19. The CDR3 covers 18 residues. The CDR3 region has the DNA TGTGCCAGCAGTCCTGACTTTCCCGCCCGGACTAGCATCGAGACCCAGTACTTC. As protein: CASSPDFPARTSIETQYF.

This clone was detected a few times. The chain is built from TRBV29-1 and TRBJ1-2; unclear D gene. This CDR3 has 12 residues. Trimming removed 7 bases at V and 7 bases at J, with 16 bases between. Germline assignment: CDR1 SQVTM and CDR2 ANQGSEA. The CDR3 region is CSARAEGGGYTF. Here the CDR3 DNA reads TGCAGCGCGCGGGCCGAGGGAGGTGGCTACACCTTC.

This clone has a single count. The chain has TRBV27 and TRBJ1-1; D remains ambiguous. This CDR3 is built from 14 residues. Germline CDR1 MNHEY, CDR2 SMNVEV (reference sequence). The V and J ends lost 5 bases and 1 base respectively, with 11 bases between them. DNA for the CDR3: TGTGCCAGCAGTCCTACAGTGGGGAACACTGAAGCTTTCTTT. Protein: CASSPTVGNTEAFF.

The J gene is TRBJ2-1, the V gene TRBV9, with a possible D match to TRBD2 (7 bases). Germline V gene lookup returns CDR1 SGDLS and CDR2 YYNGEE. This CDR3 has 14 amino acids. Between the trimmed V and J ends, which lost 4 bases and 7 bases, there was a span of 15 bases. CDR3 DNA sequence: TGTGCCAGCAGCCCGAGGGGGGGATCTAATGAGCAGTTCTTC. Translating gives CASSPRGGSNEQFF.

This chain joins TRBV21-1 and TRBJ2-5; the table's D call, TRBD1, has no DNA check behind it. TRBV21-1 is a documented pseudogene. The CDR3 length is 12 residues. The CDR3 loop reads CASTKSGETQYF. CDR3 DNA: TGTGCCAGCACCAAATCAGGGGAGACCCAGTACTTC.

This clone has a handful of counts. The chain joins TRBV6-6 to TRBJ2-1; no reliable D call. Germline V CDR1 and CDR2: MNHNY, SVGAGI (reference sequence). The CDR3 consists of 11 residues. V dropped 2 bases and J dropped 8 bases, with 4 bases sitting between them. The chain's CDR3 is CASSYEYEQFF. Here the CDR3 DNA reads TGTGCCAGCAGTTACGAGTATGAGCAGTTCTTC.

This chain uses TRBV2 with TRBJ2-1; a possible D gene is TRBD2 (6 bases). V lost 6 bases to trimming and J lost 8 bases, with 14 bases between them. Germline CDR1 is SNHLY and CDR2 is FYNNEI. The CDR3 totals 13 residues. CDR3 in amino acids: CASREGAHYEQFF. The CDR3 region has the DNA TGTGCCAGCAGGGAGGGTGCCCACTATGAGCAGTTCTTC.

V usage is TRBV19 and J usage is TRBJ2-3; tentatively, D is TRBD1 (5 bases). Germline assignment: CDR1 LNHDA and CDR2 SQIVND (reference sequence). The ends were cut back, 6 bases at V and 3 bases at J, with 16 bases in the middle. This CDR3 has 15 residues. DNA of the CDR3: TGTGCCAGTAGCCATCATAGGGGTAGAACAGATACGCAGTATTTT. This codes for CASSHHRGRTDTQYF.

The chain has TRBV29-1 and TRBJ2-7, with a weak D call TRBD1 (7 bases). Trimming removed 3 bases at V and 7 bases at J, with 19 bases between. The CDR3 contains 14 residues. CDR1 SQVTM and CDR2 ANQGSEA come from the germline V gene. The CDR3 DNA sequence: TGCAGCGTTGAGCGGGGCAGGGGGTTCGGAGAGCAGTACTTC. Translated, it gives CSVERGRGFGEQYF.

The J gene is TRBJ2-3, the V gene TRBV5-1, with 7 bases lining up with TRBD2. The CDR3 contains 17 residues. V was clipped by 4 bases and J by 2 bases; unmatched bases: 13. CDR1 and CDR2 (germline): SGHRS, YFSETQ. CDR3 nucleotides: TGCGCCAGCAGCCTGGGCCCCACTAGCGAGACCACAGATACGCAGTATTTT. Its protein is CASSLGPTSETTDTQYF.

The rearrangement joins TRBV27 to TRBJ1-2, with D tentatively TRBD1 (6 bases). Looked up from germline, CDR1 is MNHEY and CDR2 is SMNVEV (reference sequence). V was pared by 2 bases and J by 5 bases, with 9 bases between. The CDR3 totals 13 residues. CDR3 in amino acids: CASSLGQSYGYTF. The CDR3 DNA reads as TGTGCCAGCAGTTTAGGACAGTCGTATGGCTACACCTTC.